This TCR beta chain was captured in a study of blood T cell repertoires in COVID-19. Germline V gene data show CDR1 as SQVTM and CDR2 as ANQGSEA. J lost 2 bases, V lost 8 bases, and 4 bases had no gene match. The length of the CDR3 is 13 residues. TCRdb keeps only in-frame clones here, not all; method: immunoSEQ multiplex PCR. Among 70,000 to 75,000 clones, 81% were seen once, and the ten largest hold 20% to 25%. Sequenced input: peripheral blood. This TCR was sampled from an older woman with acute or convalescent COVID-19. This chain links TRBV29-1 with TRBJ2-1; 9 bases agree with TRBD2. Here the CDR3 reads CSLTSGTYNEQFF. CDR3 sequence (DNA): TGCAGCTTGACTAGCGGAACCTACAATGAGCAGTTCTTC.